Below, 18 T cell receptor beta chains from the same sample are listed, as sequenced in a study of glioma-infiltrating T cells after dendritic cell vaccination. The table came from immunoSEQ multiplex PCR; TCRdb's copy has only in-frame clones and leaves some out. The sample contains about 49,000 clones, over 75% of which appear only once. The sequenced sample was blood, obtained before dendritic cell vaccination. The receptors stem from a human donor with glioblastoma.

The chain has TRBV18 and TRBJ2-7; TRBD2 aligns across 7 bases. Losses at the gene ends were 3 bases for V and 5 bases for J; bases not matched to a gene: 7. The CDR3 is 14 residues long. The germline gives CDR1 KGHSH, CDR2 LQKENI. The CDR3: CASSPLGRENEQYF. The CDR3 DNA sequence: TGTGCCAGCTCACCCTTGGGGCGGGAGAACGAGCAGTACTTC.

V usage is TRBV30 and J usage is TRBJ2-1; 7 bases align to TRBD2. The trim removed 5 bases at V and 9 bases at J, leaving 10 bases unmatched. Germline CDR1 and CDR2: GTSNPN and SVGIG (reference sequence). There are 13 residues in the CDR3. In nucleotides, the CDR3 is TGTGCCTGGGAGCGGGACCACTCCAGTGAGCAGTTCTTC. Its translation is CAWERDHSSEQFF.

The V and J genes are TRBV19 and TRBJ1-2; TRBD1 might be the D (6 bases). V was pared by 8 bases and J by 6 bases, with 19 bases between. CDR3 length equals 14 residues. Germline CDR1 is LNHDA and CDR2 is SQIVND (reference sequence). The CDR3 is CASDWGRNSDGYTF. The CDR3 nucleotides read TGTGCCAGTGACTGGGGGCGGAATAGCGATGGCTACACCTTC. Full variable domain (outside the CDR3, taken from reference TRBV19 and TRBJ1-2): DGGITQSPKYLFRKEGQNVTLSCEQNLNHDAMYWYRQDPGQGLRLIYYSQIVNDFQKGDIAEGYSVSREKKESFPLTVTSAQKNPTAFYLCASDWGRNSDGYTFGSGTRLTVV.

This sequence joins TRBV30 and TRBJ2-2, with a weak D call TRBD1 (6 bases). CDR3 size: 15 residues. V dropped 2 bases and J dropped 1 base, with 11 bases sitting between them. In germline, CDR1 is GTSNPN, CDR2 SVGIG (reference sequence). The CDR3 DNA sequence: TGTGCCTGGAGTAACTTGGGACAGAACACCGGGGAGCTGTTTTTT. This sequence encodes CAWSNLGQNTGELFF.

The rearrangement uses TRBV27 and TRBJ2-5, with TRBD2 matching over 10 bases. This CDR3 comprises 15 residues. J lost 4 bases, V lost 8 bases, and 10 bases had no gene match. CDR1 and CDR2 (germline): MNHEY, SMNVEV (reference sequence). The chain's CDR3 is CASRLNSGRPETQYF. CDR3 sequence (DNA): TGTGCCAGCCGCCTCAATAGCGGGAGGCCAGAGACCCAGTACTTC.

This clone appeared a single time. The genes are TRBV5-1 and TRBJ2-1; 10 bases align to TRBD2. With V trimmed by 0 bases and J by 6 bases, 3 bases remained unmatched. The CDR3 loop spans 15 amino acids. Germline CDR1 reads SGHRS; CDR2 reads YFSETQ. The CDR3 here is CASSLEASGSNEQFF. Written as DNA, the CDR3 is TGCGCCAGCAGCTTGGAGGCTAGCGGGAGCAATGAGCAGTTCTTC. Using reference TRBV5-1 and TRBJ2-1 for the parts outside the CDR3, the full variable domain is KAGVTQTPRYLIKTRGQQVTLSCSPISGHRSVSWYQQTPGQGLQFLFEYFSETQRNKGNFPGRFSGRQFSNSRSEMNVSTLELGDSALYLCASSLEASGSNEQFFGPGTRLTVL.

This chain joins TRBV2 and TRBJ1-1; D is ambiguous. Trimming pared 2 bases from V and 1 base from J, leaving 5 bases between. The CDR3 totals 13 residues. The germline V gene has CDR1 SNHLY and CDR2 FYNNEI. For the CDR3, the DNA is TGTGCCAGCAGTGAACCCGGGAACACTGAAGCTTTCTTT. It yields the protein CASSEPGNTEAFF.

The chain combines TRBV10-3 with TRBJ2-1; D not resolved. The CDR3 covers 13 residues. Per germline, CDR1 ENHRY and CDR2 SYGVKD. With 3 bases removed from V and 3 bases from J, the gap between germline ends came to 6 bases. The CDR3 DNA reads as TGTGCCATCAGTGACCCTAGCTACAATGAGCAGTTCTTC. Protein sequence: CAISDPSYNEQFF.

The chain has TRBV19 and TRBJ2-7; possible D gene TRBD1, 5 bases. The CDR3 is 15 amino acids. Trimming took off 3 bases at V and 0 bases at J, with 12 bases between the two ends. Germline V gene data show CDR1 as LNHDA and CDR2 as SQIVND (reference sequence). The CDR3 DNA reads as TGTGCCAGTAGTATCGACAGTCCCAGCTCCTACGAGCAGTACTTC. It is translated as CASSIDSPSSYEQYF.

The J gene is TRBJ2-7, the V gene TRBV5-5, with 7 bases aligning to TRBD1. This CDR3 is built from 12 residues. CDR1 is SGHKS, CDR2 YYEKEE, per germline (reference sequence). V lost 4 bases to trimming and J lost 3 bases; unmatched junction nucleotides: 1. The CDR3 spells CASSRDSYEQYF. The DNA of the CDR3 is TGTGCCAGCAGCCGGGACAGCTACGAGCAGTACTTC.

The chain is built from TRBV7-9 and TRBJ1-5; no reliable D call. V gave up 3 bases and J gave up 6 bases, with 6 bases separating them. Germline V CDR1 and CDR2: SEHNR, FQNEAQ (reference sequence). The CDR3 runs to 12 residues. The DNA for the CDR3 is TGTGCCAGCAGCTTGTCCGTTCAGCCCCAGCATTTT. Protein product: CASSLSVQPQHF.

This clone was detected only a few times. The chain uses TRBV6-5 and TRBJ2-7; weak D call: TRBD1 (7 bases). V dropped 9 bases and J dropped 6 bases, with 18 bases sitting between them. Germline V gene sequence: CDR1 MNHEY, CDR2 SVGAGI. The CDR3 totals 13 residues. The CDR3 reads CASGQGGPGEQYF. In DNA form, the CDR3 reads TGTGCCAGTGGGCAGGGGGGCCCTGGCGAGCAGTACTTC.

V gene TRBV9 combines with J gene TRBJ2-3; 7 bases align to TRBD2. The CDR3 is 15 amino acids. The junction had 7 bases not matched to a gene; V was cut back by 4 bases and J by 2 bases. Germline CDR1 reads SGDLS; CDR2 reads YYNGEE. This chain's CDR3 is CASSTASGLTDTQYF. The CDR3 DNA follows: TGTGCCAGCAGCACCGCTAGCGGCCTCACAGATACGCAGTATTTT.

This chain's CDR3 is CASTLSGLAGVRDTQYF. DNA for the CDR3: TGTGCCAGCACCCTTTCCGGGCTAGCGGGAGTGAGAGATACGCAGTATTTT. The chain couples TRBV9 to TRBJ2-3, with 10 bases identical to TRBD2. The CDR3 sequence is 17 residues long. J lost 5 bases, V lost 6 bases, and 15 bases had no gene match. Per germline, CDR1 SGDLS and CDR2 YYNGEE.

As to this clone: One end of the junction does not line up with germline, which may come from a read error. The CDR3, as DNA: TGTGCCAGCAGTAAAGCGGGCAGGAGGGGAGAGACCCAGTACTTC. Protein sequence: CASSKAGRRGETQYF. V and J are TRBV2 and TRBJ2-5, with D tentatively TRBD2 (6 bases). The CDR3 contains 15 residues. Germline values: CDR1 SNHLY, CDR2 FYNNEI.

A few counts support this clone. Here the CDR3 reads CSAWTGRTNTEAFF. CDR3 DNA: TGCAGCGCCTGGACAGGGAGAACGAACACTGAAGCTTTCTTT. The V gene is TRBV29-1, the J gene TRBJ1-1; the match to TRBD1 covers 8 bases. CDR3 length: 14 amino acids. J lost 1 base, V lost 7 bases, and 8 bases had no gene match. Looked up from germline, CDR1 is SQVTM and CDR2 is ANQGSEA.

The chain combines TRBV19 with TRBJ1-2, with D perhaps matching TRBD1 (6 bases). The germline gives CDR1 LNHDA, CDR2 SQIVND (reference sequence). Trimming pared 3 bases from V and 5 bases from J, leaving 13 bases between. This CDR3 is 14 amino acids long. Here the CDR3 reads CASSIGQGRYGYTF. CDR3 bases: TGTGCCAGTAGTATTGGCCAGGGGAGATATGGCTACACCTTC.

CDR3 loop: CASSPLSGKDEQFF. The CDR3 DNA follows: TGTGCCAGCTCACCGTTGTCAGGGAAGGATGAGCAGTTCTTC. This chain connects TRBV18 to TRBJ2-1; perhaps TRBD1 as D (5 bases). V was pared by 3 bases and J by 8 bases, with 14 bases between. CDR3 length: 14 amino acids. Germline CDR1 KGHSH, CDR2 LQKENI.